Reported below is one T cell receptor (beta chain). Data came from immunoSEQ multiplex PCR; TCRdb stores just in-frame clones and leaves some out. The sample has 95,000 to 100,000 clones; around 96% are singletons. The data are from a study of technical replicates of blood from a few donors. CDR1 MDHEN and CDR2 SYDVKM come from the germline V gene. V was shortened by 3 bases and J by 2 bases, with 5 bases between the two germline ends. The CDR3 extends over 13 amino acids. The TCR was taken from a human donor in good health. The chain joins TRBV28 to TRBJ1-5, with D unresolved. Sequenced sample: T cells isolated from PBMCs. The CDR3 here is CASSLAGNQPQHF. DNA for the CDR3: TGTGCCAGCAGTTTGGCAGGCAATCAGCCCCAGCATTTT.